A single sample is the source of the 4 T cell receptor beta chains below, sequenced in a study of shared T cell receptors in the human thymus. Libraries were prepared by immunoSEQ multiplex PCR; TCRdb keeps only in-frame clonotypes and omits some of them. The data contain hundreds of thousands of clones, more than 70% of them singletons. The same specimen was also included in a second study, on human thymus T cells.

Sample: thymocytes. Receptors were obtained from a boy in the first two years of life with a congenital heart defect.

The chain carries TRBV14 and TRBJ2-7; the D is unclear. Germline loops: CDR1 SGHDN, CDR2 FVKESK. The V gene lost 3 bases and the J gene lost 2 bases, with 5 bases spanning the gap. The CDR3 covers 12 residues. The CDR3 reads CASSHTTYEQYF. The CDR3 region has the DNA TGTGCCAGCAGCCACACAACCTACGAGCAGTACTTC. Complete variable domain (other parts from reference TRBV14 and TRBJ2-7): EAGVTQFPSHSVIEKGQTVTLRCDPISGHDNLYWYRRVMGKEIKFLLHFVKESKQDESGMPNNRFLAERTGGTYSTLKVQPAELEDSGVYFCASSHTTYEQYFGPGTRLTVT.

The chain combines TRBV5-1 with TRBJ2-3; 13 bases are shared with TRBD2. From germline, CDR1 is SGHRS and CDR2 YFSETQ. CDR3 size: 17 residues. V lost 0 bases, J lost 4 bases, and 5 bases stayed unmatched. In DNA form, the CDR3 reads TGCGCCAGCAGCTTGGACCCGACTAGCGGGAGGCCAGATACGCAGTATTTT. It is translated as CASSLDPTSGRPDTQYF.

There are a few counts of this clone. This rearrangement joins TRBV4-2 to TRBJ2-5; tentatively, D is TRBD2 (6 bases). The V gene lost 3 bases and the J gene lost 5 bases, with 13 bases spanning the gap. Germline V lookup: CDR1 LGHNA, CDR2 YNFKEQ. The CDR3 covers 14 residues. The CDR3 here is CASSHPGLGETQYF. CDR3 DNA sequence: TGTGCCAGCAGCCACCCGGGACTGGGGGAGACCCAGTACTTC.

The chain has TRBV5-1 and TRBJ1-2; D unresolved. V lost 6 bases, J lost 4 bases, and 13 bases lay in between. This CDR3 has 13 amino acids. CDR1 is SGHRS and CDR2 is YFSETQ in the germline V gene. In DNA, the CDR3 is TGCGCCAGCAAAGCTAGGGCGGGCTATGGCTACACCTTC. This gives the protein CASKARAGYGYTF.